This T cell receptor (beta chain) was sequenced during a study of T cells in Graves' hyperthyroidism and ophthalmopathy. Study-wide results and limits: The model's output predicted ophthalmopathy at a median of around 7 months prior to onset.

The CDR3 contains 18 residues. Germline-derived CDR1 and CDR2 are SGHRS and YFSETQ. Amplification of TCR beta CDR3 regions was performed using RNA transcripts as template. First-round RT-PCR targeting the TCR CDR3 was performed with the HTBI primer set. A single record per CDR3 protein comes from TCRdb applying MiXCR to the multiplex PCR reads. The data show approximately 600,000 distinct CDR3 sequences, 15% to 20% seen once. Regarding this clonotype: Its specificity is unknown. This could be a read error, since a much larger clone is one nucleotide away.

The chain has TRBV5-1 and TRBJ1-1, with 9 nucleotides matching TRBD1. Material: blood. The source of this sequence is a woman in her thirties with Graves' hyperthyroidism. Written as DNA, the CDR3 is TGCGCCAGCAGCCCCACCAAGTTACAGGGGGCCTTGAACACTGAAGCTGTCTTT. It codes for CASSPTKLQGALNTEAVF. Looking up the rest from reference TRBV5-1 and TRBJ1-1 gives the full variable domain: KAGVTQTPRYLIKTRGQQVTLSCSPISGHRSVSWYQQTPGQGLQFLFEYFSETQRNKGNFPGRFSGRQFSNSRSEMNVSTLELGDSALYLCASSPTKLQGALNTEAVFGQGTRLTVV.